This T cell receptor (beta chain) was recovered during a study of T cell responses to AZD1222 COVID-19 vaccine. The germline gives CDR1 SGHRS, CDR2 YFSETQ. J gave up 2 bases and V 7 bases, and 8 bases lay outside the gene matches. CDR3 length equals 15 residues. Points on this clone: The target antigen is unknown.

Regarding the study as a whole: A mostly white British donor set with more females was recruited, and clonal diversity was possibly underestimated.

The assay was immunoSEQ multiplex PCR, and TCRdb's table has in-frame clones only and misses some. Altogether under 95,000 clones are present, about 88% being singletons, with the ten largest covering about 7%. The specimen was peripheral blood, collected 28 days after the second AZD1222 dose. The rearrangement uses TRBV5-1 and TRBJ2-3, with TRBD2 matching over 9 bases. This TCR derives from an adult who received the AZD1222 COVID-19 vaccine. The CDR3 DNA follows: TGCGCCAGCGTACTGAGCGGGAGGACCACAGATACGCAGTATTTT. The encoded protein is CASVLSGRTTDTQYF.